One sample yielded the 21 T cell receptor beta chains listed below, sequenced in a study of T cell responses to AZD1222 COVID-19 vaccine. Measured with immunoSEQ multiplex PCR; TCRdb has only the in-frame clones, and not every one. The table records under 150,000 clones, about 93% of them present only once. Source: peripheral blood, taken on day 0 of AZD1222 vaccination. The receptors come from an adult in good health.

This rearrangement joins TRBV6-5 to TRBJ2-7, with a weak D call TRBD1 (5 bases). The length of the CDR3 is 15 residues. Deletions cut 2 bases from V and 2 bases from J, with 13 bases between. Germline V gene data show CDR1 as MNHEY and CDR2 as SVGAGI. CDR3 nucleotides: TGTGCCAGCAGTTACGGGCCGGACACCACCTACGAGCAGTACTTC. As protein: CASSYGPDTTYEQYF.

The CDR3 here is CAISESINRGTDTQYF. The CDR3 DNA sequence: TGTGCCATCAGTGAGTCGATTAACAGGGGGACAGATACGCAGTATTTT. The genes are TRBV10-3 and TRBJ2-3, with 8 bases that match TRBD1. The V gene's germline CDR1 is ENHRY and CDR2 SYGVKD. V dropped 0 bases and J dropped 3; count of bases not matched to a gene: 5. CDR3 length equals 16 residues.

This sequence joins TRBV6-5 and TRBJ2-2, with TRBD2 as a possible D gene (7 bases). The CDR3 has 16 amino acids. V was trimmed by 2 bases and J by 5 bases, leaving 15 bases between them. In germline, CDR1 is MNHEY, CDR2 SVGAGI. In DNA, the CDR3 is TGTGCCAGCAGTTACGGGGGCGGGAGCCAGACCGGGGAGCTGTTTTTT. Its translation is CASSYGGGSQTGELFF.

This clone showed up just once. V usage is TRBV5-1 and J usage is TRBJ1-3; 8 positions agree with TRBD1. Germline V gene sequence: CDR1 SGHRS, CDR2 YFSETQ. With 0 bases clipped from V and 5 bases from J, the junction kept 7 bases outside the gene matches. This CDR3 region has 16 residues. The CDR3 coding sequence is TGCGCCAGCAGCTTGGGACAGGGGATTTTTCGAAACACCATATATTTT. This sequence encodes CASSLGQGIFRNTIYF.

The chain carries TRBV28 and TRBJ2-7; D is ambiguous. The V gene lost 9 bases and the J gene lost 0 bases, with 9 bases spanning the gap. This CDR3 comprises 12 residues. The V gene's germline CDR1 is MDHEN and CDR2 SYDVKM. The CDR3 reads CASCDGSYEQYF. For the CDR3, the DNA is TGTGCCAGTTGTGACGGCTCCTACGAGCAGTACTTC.

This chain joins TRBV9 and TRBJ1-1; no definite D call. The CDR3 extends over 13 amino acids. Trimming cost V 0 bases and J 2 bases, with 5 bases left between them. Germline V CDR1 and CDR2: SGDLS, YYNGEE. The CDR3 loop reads CASSVAPNTEAFF. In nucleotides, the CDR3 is TGTGCCAGCAGCGTAGCCCCCAACACTGAAGCTTTCTTT.

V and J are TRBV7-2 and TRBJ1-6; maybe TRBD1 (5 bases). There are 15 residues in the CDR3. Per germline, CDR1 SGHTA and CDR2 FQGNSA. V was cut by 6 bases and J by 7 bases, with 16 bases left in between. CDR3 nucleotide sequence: TGTGCCAGCAGGCACGGGGGGATGGGGAATTCACCCCTCCACTTT. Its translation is CASRHGGMGNSPLHF.

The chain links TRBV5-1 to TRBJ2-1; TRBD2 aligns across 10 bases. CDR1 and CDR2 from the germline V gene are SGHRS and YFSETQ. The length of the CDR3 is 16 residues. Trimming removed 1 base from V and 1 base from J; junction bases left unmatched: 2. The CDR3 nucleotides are TGCGCCAGCAGCTTGCTTAGCGGGAGGTCCTACAATGAGCAGTTCTTC. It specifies CASSLLSGRSYNEQFF.

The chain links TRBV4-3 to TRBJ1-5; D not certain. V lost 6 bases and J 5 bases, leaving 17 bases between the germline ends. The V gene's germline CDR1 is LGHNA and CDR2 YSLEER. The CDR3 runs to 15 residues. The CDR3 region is CASSQTGLSDQPQHF. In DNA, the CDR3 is TGCGCCAGCAGTCAGACGGGCCTTTCGGATCAGCCCCAGCATTTT.

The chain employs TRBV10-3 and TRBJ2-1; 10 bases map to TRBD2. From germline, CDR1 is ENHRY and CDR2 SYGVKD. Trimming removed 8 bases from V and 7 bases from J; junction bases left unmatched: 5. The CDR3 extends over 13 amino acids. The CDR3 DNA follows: TGTGCCATCCTAGCGGGAGACAAAAATGAGCAGTTCTTC. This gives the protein CAILAGDKNEQFF.

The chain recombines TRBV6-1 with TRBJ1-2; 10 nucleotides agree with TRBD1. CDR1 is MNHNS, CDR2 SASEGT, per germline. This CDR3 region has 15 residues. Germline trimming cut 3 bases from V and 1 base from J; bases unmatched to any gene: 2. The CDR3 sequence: CASSEGQGINYGYTF. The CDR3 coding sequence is TGTGCCAGCAGTGAGGGACAGGGGATTAACTATGGCTACACCTTC.

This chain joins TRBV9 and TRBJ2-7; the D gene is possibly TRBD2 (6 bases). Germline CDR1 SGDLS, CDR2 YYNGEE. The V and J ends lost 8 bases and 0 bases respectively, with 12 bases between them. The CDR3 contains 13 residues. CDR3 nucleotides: TGTGCCAGTTCTGGGGGGAGCTCCTACGAGCAGTACTTC. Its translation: CASSGGSSYEQYF. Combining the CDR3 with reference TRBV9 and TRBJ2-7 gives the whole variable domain DSGVTQTPKHLITATGQRVTLRCSPRSGDLSVYWYQQSLDQGLQFLIQYYNGEERAKGNILERFSAQQFPDLHSELNLSSLELGDSALYFCASSGGSSYEQYFGPGTRLTVT.

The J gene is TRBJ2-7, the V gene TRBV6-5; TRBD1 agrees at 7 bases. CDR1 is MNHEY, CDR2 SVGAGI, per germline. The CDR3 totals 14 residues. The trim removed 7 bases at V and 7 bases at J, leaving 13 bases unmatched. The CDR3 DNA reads TGTGCCAGCATTCCGGACAGGAGCTGGAAAGAGCAGTACTTC. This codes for CASIPDRSWKEQYF.

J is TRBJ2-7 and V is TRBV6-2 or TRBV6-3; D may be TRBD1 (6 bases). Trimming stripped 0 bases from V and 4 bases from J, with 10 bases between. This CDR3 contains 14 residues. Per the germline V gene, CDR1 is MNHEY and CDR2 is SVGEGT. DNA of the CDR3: TGTGCCAGCAGTTACTCGAGGACAGTTTACGAGCAGTACTTC. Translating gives CASSYSRTVYEQYF.

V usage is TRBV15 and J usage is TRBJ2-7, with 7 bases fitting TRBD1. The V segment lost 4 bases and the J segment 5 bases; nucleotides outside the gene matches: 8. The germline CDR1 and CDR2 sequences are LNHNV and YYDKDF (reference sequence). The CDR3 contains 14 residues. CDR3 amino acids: CATSTRITGDEQYF. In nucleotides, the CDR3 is TGTGCCACCAGCACTAGAATTACAGGGGACGAGCAGTACTTC.

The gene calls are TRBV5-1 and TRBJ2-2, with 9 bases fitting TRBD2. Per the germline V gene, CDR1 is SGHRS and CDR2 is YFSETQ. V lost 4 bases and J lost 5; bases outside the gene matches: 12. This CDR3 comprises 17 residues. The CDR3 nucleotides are TGCGCCAGCAGCCTAAACCCCGGGACTAGCTTGACCGGGGAGCTGTTTTTT. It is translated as CASSLNPGTSLTGELFF.

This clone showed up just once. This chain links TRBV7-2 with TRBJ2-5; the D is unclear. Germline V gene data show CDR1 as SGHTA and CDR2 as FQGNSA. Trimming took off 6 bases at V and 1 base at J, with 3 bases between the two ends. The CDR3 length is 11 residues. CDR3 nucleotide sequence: TGTGCCAGCAGTCCCCAAGAGACCCAGTACTTC. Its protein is CASSPQETQYF.

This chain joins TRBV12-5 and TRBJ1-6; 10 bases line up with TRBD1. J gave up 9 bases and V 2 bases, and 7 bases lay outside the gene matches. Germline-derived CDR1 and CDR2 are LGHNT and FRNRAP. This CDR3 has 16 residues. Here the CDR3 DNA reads TGTGCTAGTGGTTTGTACGACAGGGGGCGAGGTTCACCCCTCCACTTT. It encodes CASGLYDRGRGSPLHF.

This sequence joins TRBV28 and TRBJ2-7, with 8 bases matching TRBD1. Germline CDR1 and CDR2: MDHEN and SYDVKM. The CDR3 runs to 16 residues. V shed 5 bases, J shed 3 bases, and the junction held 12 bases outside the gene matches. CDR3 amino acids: CASSPGQGKNSYEQYF. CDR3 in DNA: TGTGCCAGCAGTCCTGGACAGGGAAAGAATAGCTACGAGCAGTACTTC.

The CDR3 DNA reads TGTGCCAGTAGTATGGGTAGGAGCTCCTACGAGCAGTACTTC. This translates into CASSMGRSSYEQYF. This chain uses TRBV19 with TRBJ2-7; no reliable D call. The length of the CDR3 is 14 residues. The V and J ends lost 3 bases and 0 bases respectively, with 9 bases between them. The germline gives CDR1 LNHDA, CDR2 SQIVND (reference sequence).

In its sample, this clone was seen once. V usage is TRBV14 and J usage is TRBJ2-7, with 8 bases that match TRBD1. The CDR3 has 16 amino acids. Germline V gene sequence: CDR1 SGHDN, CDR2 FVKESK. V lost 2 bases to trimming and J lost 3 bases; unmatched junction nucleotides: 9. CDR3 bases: TGTGCCAGCAGCCAACAGGGGGCGGGTATCCTCTACGAGCAGTACTTC. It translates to CASSQQGAGILYEQYF.